These 21 T cell receptor beta chains were sequenced from one sample in a study of breast tumors, draining lymph nodes, adjacent tissues. TCRdb recomputed calls from the multiplex PCR reads with MiXCR, one row per CDR3 protein. Among about 31,000 distinct CDR3 sequences listed, 60% to 80% were seen once. Sequencing was performed on breast tumor tissue. The receptors were gathered from a female donor with breast cancer. Some clones in this sample may be carry-over from other donors' samples.

This clonotype is medium-sized within its sample. The V and J genes are TRBV4-1 and TRBJ2-5; possible D gene TRBD2, 6 bases. V shed 1 base and J shed 4 bases, with 10 bases lying between them. The CDR3 covers 14 residues. The germline V gene has CDR1 MGHRA and CDR2 YSYEKL. CDR3 amino acids: CASSQGNGGETQYF. In DNA form, the CDR3 reads TGCGCCAGCAGCCAAGGAAACGGGGGAGAGACCCAGTACTTC.

This clonotype occurred many times. A read error is possible here, since a much larger clone lies one base away. The chain is built from TRBV6-6 and TRBJ1-4; 7 bases line up with TRBD1. The CDR3 is 14 amino acids. Trimming removed 7 bases from V and 6 bases from J; junction bases left unmatched: 8. Germline assignment: CDR1 MNHNY and CDR2 SVGAGI (reference sequence). The CDR3: CASTPWQGDEKLFF. The CDR3 DNA reads TGTGCCAGCACTCCGTGGCAGGGGGATGAAAAACTGTTTTTT.

The V gene is TRBV7-2, the J gene TRBJ1-5, with a possible D match to TRBD1 (6 bases). CDR1 is SGHTA, CDR2 FQGNSA, per germline. V lost 1 base to trimming and J lost 1 base, with 8 bases between them. The CDR3 spans 15 residues. CDR3 nucleotide sequence: TGTGCCAGCAGCTTAGGAGGGGGGAGCAATCAGCCCCAGCATTTT. Translation gives CASSLGGGSNQPQHF.

In this sample, this clonotype turned up once. The CDR3 nucleotides are TGTGCCACCAGTGAGGGACAGGTTAATCAGCCCCAGCATTTT. Its translation is CATSEGQVNQPQHF. The chain joins TRBV24-1 to TRBJ1-5; 8 positions agree with TRBD1. The CDR3 has 14 amino acids. Germline V gives CDR1 KGHDR, CDR2 SFDVKD. The junction had 2 bases not matched to a gene; V was cut back by 4 bases and J by 4 bases.

There are a few counts of this clonotype. V and J are TRBV14 and TRBJ2-7; no clear D gene. Between the trimmed V and J ends, which lost 4 bases and 6 bases, there was a span of 13 bases. CDR1 SGHDN and CDR2 FVKESK come from the germline V gene. This CDR3 has 13 amino acids. CDR3 sequence reads: CASSLTEMSEQYF. The DNA of the CDR3 is TGTGCCAGCAGCCTCACAGAGATGAGCGAGCAGTACTTC. The full variable domain, completed using reference TRBV14 and TRBJ2-7, is EAGVTQFPSHSVIEKGQTVTLRCDPISGHDNLYWYRRVMGKEIKFLLHFVKESKQDESGMPNNRFLAERTGGTYSTLKVQPAELEDSGVYFCASSLTEMSEQYFGPGTRLTVT.

This clonotype was observed once. The chain links TRBV27 to TRBJ2-1, with TRBD2 matching over 14 bases. The germline V gene has CDR1 MNHEY and CDR2 SMNVEV (reference sequence). The CDR3 contains 14 residues. V was clipped by 8 bases and J by 9 bases; unmatched bases: 6. This CDR3 reads CASGRGLAGGEQFF. In DNA, the CDR3 is TGTGCCAGCGGGCGAGGACTAGCGGGAGGTGAGCAGTTCTTC.

CDR3 DNA: TGCAGTGCTAACCCGGGGACAGCCTACGAGCAGTACGTC. Protein sequence: CSANPGTAYEQYV. J is TRBJ2-7 and V is TRBV20-1; 7 nucleotides agree with TRBD1. J lost 2 bases, V lost 4 bases, and 5 bases had no gene match. This CDR3 has 13 residues. Germline CDR1 and CDR2: DFQATT and SNEGSKA (reference sequence).

In this sample, this clonotype is medium-sized. Sequence at one end of the junction differs from germline and may be a read error. The genes are TRBV6-5 and TRBJ1-6; 9 nucleotides agree with TRBD1. CDR1 is MNHEY, CDR2 SVGAGI, per germline. The CDR3 contains 13 residues. CDR3 nucleotide sequence: TGTGCCAGCAGTTACCAGACAGGGGGGTTGACGCGATTT. It encodes CASSYQTGGLTRF.

The rearrangement links TRBV14 to TRBJ1-4; D gene ambiguous. Trimming took off 2 bases at V and 8 bases at J, with 6 bases between the two ends. The CDR3 has 12 residues. Germline V gene sequence: CDR1 SGHDN, CDR2 FVKESK. The CDR3, as DNA: TGTGCCAGCAGCCAAAACCCGGAAAAACTGTTTTTT. It yields the protein CASSQNPEKLFF.

This clonotype was observed many times. A read error may be the cause here, since a much bigger clone is one base away. The chain combines TRBV6-2 or TRBV6-3 with TRBJ2-5, with D possibly TRBD1 on 6 matching bases. The germline gives CDR1 MNHEY, CDR2 SVGEGT. The CDR3 consists of 22 residues. The V gene lost 4 bases and the J gene lost 1 base, with 34 bases spanning the gap. The CDR3 is CASSSPHDSRDTIMLSQETQYF. The CDR3 DNA reads as TGTGCCAGCAGTTCCCCCCACGACAGTCGGGACACCATCATGCTGAGCCAAGAGACCCAGTACTTC.

This sequence joins TRBV6-1 and TRBJ1-5; no reliable D call. Germline CDR1 is MNHNS and CDR2 is SASEGT. The CDR3 sequence is 9 residues long. The V end lost 9 bases, the J end lost 5 bases, and 2 bases lay between the germline ends. The CDR3 here is CARDQPQHF. DNA for the CDR3: TGTGCCAGGGATCAGCCCCAGCATTTT.

Judged by abundance, this clonotype is large. The rearrangement uses TRBV15 and TRBJ1-2; D remains unclear. V was clipped by 0 bases and J by 2 bases, with 7 bases between them. The germline CDR1 and CDR2 sequences are LNHNV and YYDKDF (reference sequence). The CDR3 runs 14 residues. CDR3 protein: CATSREPANYGYTF. The CDR3 bases are TGTGCCACCAGCAGAGAGCCAGCGAACTATGGCTACACCTTC.

The rearrangement joins TRBV25-1 to TRBJ2-3; D not certain. Germline V lookup: CDR1 MGHDK, CDR2 SYGVNS. This CDR3 has 16 residues. The germline V and J ends were trimmed by 3 bases and 0 bases, with 13 bases remaining between them. The CDR3 sequence: CASSDGQTTSTDTQYF. The CDR3 nucleotides are TGTGCCAGCAGTGACGGGCAGACAACTAGCACAGATACGCAGTATTTT.

In its sample, this clonotype was seen many times. V gene TRBV24-1 combines with J gene TRBJ1-5; D might be TRBD1 (6 bases). V gave up 4 bases and J gave up 0 bases, with 27 bases separating them. Germline CDR1 KGHDR, CDR2 SFDVKD. This CDR3 region has 21 residues. The CDR3, as DNA: TGTGCCACCAGTGAGCCCCAAGGACCAGACCACGGGACATTTAGCAATCAGCCCCAGCATTTT. Translation: CATSEPQGPDHGTFSNQPQHF.

The rearrangement links TRBV7-2 to TRBJ2-1, with D perhaps TRBD1 (6 bases). The length of the CDR3 is 18 residues. Germline values: CDR1 SGHTA, CDR2 FQGNSA. Trimming removed 6 bases from V and 0 bases from J, with 21 bases in between. CDR3 in amino acids: CASRQTTGSLSSYNEQFF. As DNA, the CDR3 is TGTGCCAGCAGGCAGACCACAGGGTCCTTAAGCTCCTACAATGAGCAGTTCTTC.

The chain couples TRBV7-9 to TRBJ1-4, with D unresolved. The germline V gene encodes CDR1 SEHNR and CDR2 FQNEAQ (reference sequence). This CDR3 contains 14 residues. V was clipped by 6 bases and J by 4 bases, with 12 bases between them. CDR3 in amino acids: CASRESGLNEKLFF. Written as DNA, the CDR3 is TGTGCCAGCAGGGAATCGGGCCTTAATGAAAAACTGTTTTTT.

In this sample, this clonotype is large. The chain is built from TRBV29-1 and TRBJ2-7; 7 bases are a match to TRBD1. From germline, CDR1 is SQVTM and CDR2 ANQGSEA. This CDR3 comprises 13 residues. J was trimmed by 1 base and V by 7 bases; bases with no gene match: 7. CDR3 in DNA: TGCAGCGCAACAGGGGCTAATTCCTACGAGCAGTACTTC. It encodes CSATGANSYEQYF.

This clonotype was observed at least ten times. CDR3: CASSIEGARTQYF. CDR3 bases: TGTGCCAGTAGTATAGAAGGGGCGAGAACCCAGTACTTC. The V call is TRBV19, the J call TRBJ2-5; maybe TRBD1 (5 bases). V lost 0 bases, J lost 8 bases, and 10 bases lay in between. The CDR3 has 13 amino acids. The germline gives CDR1 LNHDA, CDR2 SQIVND (reference sequence).

This clonotype was seen only once. V gene TRBV6-4 combines with J gene TRBJ2-7; TRBD2 aligns across 12 bases. The end of the DNA aligns better with TRBJ2-1, so the J call may be wrong. The length of the CDR3 is 14 residues. Germline-derived CDR1 and CDR2 are MRHNA and SNTAGT. The CDR3 DNA follows: TGTGCCAGCAGCCTGACTAGCGGGAGCAATGAGCAGTTCTTC. It yields the protein CASSLTSGSNEQFF.

V usage is TRBV27 and J usage is TRBJ1-1; D remains unclear. This CDR3 comprises 17 residues. V was cut by 8 bases and J by 0 bases, with 22 bases left in between. Germline loops: CDR1 MNHEY, CDR2 SMNVEV (reference sequence). CDR3 sequence (DNA): TGTGCCAGCCAATCGGCGGGCGGCATCCACATGAACACTGAAGCTTTCTTT. This encodes CASQSAGGIHMNTEAFF.

The rearrangement uses TRBV15 and TRBJ2-7; 7 bases are a match to TRBD1. V shed 0 bases, J shed 6 bases, and the junction held 5 bases outside the gene matches. In germline, CDR1 is LNHNV, CDR2 YYDKDF (reference sequence). The CDR3 extends over 14 amino acids. The CDR3 DNA reads as TGTGCCACCAGCAGAGATCGCACAGGGGTCGAGCAGTACTTC. Protein sequence: CATSRDRTGVEQYF.